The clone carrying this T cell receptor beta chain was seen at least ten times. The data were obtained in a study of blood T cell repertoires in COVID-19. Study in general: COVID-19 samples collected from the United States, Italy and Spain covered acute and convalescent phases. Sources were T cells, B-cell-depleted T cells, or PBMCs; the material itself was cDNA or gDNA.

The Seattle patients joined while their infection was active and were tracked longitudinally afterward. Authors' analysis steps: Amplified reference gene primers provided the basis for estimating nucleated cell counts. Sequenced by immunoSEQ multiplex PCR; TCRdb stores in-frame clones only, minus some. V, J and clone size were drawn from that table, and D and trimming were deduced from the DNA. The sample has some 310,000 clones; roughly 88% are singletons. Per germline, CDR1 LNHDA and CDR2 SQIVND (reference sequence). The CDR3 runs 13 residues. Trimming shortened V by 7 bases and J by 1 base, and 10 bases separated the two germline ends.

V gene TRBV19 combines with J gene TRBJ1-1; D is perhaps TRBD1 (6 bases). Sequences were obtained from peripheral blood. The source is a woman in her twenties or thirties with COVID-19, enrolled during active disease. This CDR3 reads CASKGQRNTEAFF. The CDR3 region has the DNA TGTGCCAGTAAAGGACAGAGGAACACTGAAGCTTTCTTT. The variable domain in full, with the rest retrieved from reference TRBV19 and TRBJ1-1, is DGGITQSPKYLFRKEGQNVTLSCEQNLNHDAMYWYRQDPGQGLRLIYYSQIVNDFQKGDIAEGYSVSREKKESFPLTVTSAQKNPTAFYLCASKGQRNTEAFFGQGTRLTVV.